This T cell receptor beta chain originates from a study of blood T cell repertoires in COVID-19. Study summary: Sample material is recorded as cDNA or gDNA derived from T cells, B-cell-depleted T cells, or PBMCs.

TCRdb's table, derived via immunoSEQ multiplex PCR, lists solely in-frame clones and lacks some. The repertoire holds roughly 150,000 clones, 84% seen once, with about 2.7% in the top ten. The CDR3 is 14 residues long. V shed 6 bases and J shed 5 bases, with 16 bases lying between them. Germline CDR1 and CDR2: MNHEY and SVGAGI. Enrollment of patients from Seattle took place during active infection, with longitudinal follow-up. The sample consisted of peripheral blood. The receptor was derived from a woman of 80 years or more with COVID-19, enrolled during active disease. V is TRBV6-5 and J is TRBJ2-5; a possible D gene is TRBD1 (5 bases). The CDR3 loop is CASRTRGMGETQYF. The CDR3 coding sequence is TGTGCCAGCAGGACAAGGGGAATGGGGGAGACCCAGTACTTC.